This T cell receptor (beta chain) emerged from a study of spatial heterogeneity in lung cancer. General study findings and limits: Detection of ubiquitous tumor TCRs in blood was higher at resection than follow-up.

V lost 6 bases to trimming and J lost 2 bases; unmatched junction nucleotides: 3. Germline CDR1 reads MDHEN; CDR2 reads SYDVKM. This CDR3 spans 15 amino acids. Documented time point: sample taken at primary tumor resection. Donation came from approximately 69 patients with untreated early-stage non-small cell lung cancer. Frozen PBMC, nontumor lung or tumor provided whole RNA, which was sequenced unsorted. This clonotype was seen at least ten times. Its antigen is currently unknown. Every TCR cDNA molecule bore its own unique molecular identifier. TCRdb re-called the 5' RACE reads with MiXCR, one entry per CDR3 protein. The data show approximately 44,000 distinct CDR3 sequences, around 13% seen once.

V gene TRBV28 combines with J gene TRBJ2-7, with TRBD2 matching 14 bases. Sequenced here: PBMCs, sampled at surgery. This clonotype originated in a male donor with early-stage non-small cell lung cancer. The CDR3, as DNA: TGTGCCAGCAGCAGACTAGCGGGAGGGCCCTACGAGCAGTACTTC. It specifies CASSRLAGGPYEQYF. Based on the CDR3 plus reference TRBV28 and TRBJ2-7, the full variable domain is DVKVTQSSRYLVKRTGEKVFLECVQDMDHENMFWYRQDPGLGLRLIYFSYDVKMKEKGDIPEGYSVSREKKERFSLILESASTNQTSMYLCASSRLAGGPYEQYFGPGTRLTVT.